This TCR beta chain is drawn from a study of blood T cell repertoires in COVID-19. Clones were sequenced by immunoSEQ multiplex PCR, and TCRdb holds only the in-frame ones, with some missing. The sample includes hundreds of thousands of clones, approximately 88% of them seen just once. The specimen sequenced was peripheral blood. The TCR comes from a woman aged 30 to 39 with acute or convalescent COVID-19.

The CDR3 loop is CASSNRGAIETQYF. The CDR3 bases are TGTGCCAGCAGCAACCGCGGGGCCATCGAGACCCAGTACTTC. V gene TRBV5-4 combines with J gene TRBJ2-5; D is perhaps TRBD2 (6 bases). V lost 4 bases to trimming and J lost 5 bases, with 15 bases between them. The CDR3 length is 14 residues. CDR1 is SGHNT, CDR2 YYREEE, per germline (reference sequence).